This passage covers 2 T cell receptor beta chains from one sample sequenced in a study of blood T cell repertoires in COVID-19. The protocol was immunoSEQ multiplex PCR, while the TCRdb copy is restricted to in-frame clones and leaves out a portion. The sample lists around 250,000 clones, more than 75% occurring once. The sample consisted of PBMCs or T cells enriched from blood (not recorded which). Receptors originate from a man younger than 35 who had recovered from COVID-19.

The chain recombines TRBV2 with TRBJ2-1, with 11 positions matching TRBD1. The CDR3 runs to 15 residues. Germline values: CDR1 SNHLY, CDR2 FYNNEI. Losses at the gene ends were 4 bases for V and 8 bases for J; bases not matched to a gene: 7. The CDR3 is CASSGTGGEFDEQFF. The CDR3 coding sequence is TGTGCCAGCAGTGGGACAGGGGGCGAATTCGATGAGCAGTTCTTC. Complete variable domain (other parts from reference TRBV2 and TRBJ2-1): EPEVTQTPSHQVTQMGQEVILRCVPISNHLYFYWYRQILGQKVEFLVSFYNNEISEKSEIFDDQFSVERPDGSNFTLKIRSTKLEDSAMYFCASSGTGGEFDEQFFGPGTRLTVL.

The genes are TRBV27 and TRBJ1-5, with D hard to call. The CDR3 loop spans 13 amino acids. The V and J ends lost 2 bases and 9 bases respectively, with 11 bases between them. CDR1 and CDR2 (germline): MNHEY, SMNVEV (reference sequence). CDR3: CASSLTVGRPQHF. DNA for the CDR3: TGTGCCAGCAGTTTAACCGTCGGGAGGCCCCAGCATTTT.